This note documents a single T cell receptor beta chain sequence. The sample belongs to a study of cytomegalovirus exposure and HLA in healthy donors. Germline V gives CDR1 MNHNS, CDR2 SASEGT. The V and J ends lost 0 bases and 2 bases respectively, with 12 bases between them. The CDR3 runs 16 residues. A multiplex PCR was run with 60 Vbeta primers and 13 Jbeta primers. The protocol was immunoSEQ multiplex PCR, while the TCRdb copy is restricted to in-frame clones and leaves out a portion. The table records roughly 120,000 clones, over 70% of them present only once. This clonotype was sampled from a woman aged 50 to 60 in good health and CMV-seropositive. The sequenced material came from PBMCs. The gene calls are TRBV6-1 and TRBJ2-3; the D gene is possibly TRBD2 (6 bases). Here the CDR3 reads CASSEAAVAATDTQYF. The CDR3 DNA is TGTGCCAGCAGTGAAGCGGCGGTAGCGGCCACAGATACGCAGTATTTT.